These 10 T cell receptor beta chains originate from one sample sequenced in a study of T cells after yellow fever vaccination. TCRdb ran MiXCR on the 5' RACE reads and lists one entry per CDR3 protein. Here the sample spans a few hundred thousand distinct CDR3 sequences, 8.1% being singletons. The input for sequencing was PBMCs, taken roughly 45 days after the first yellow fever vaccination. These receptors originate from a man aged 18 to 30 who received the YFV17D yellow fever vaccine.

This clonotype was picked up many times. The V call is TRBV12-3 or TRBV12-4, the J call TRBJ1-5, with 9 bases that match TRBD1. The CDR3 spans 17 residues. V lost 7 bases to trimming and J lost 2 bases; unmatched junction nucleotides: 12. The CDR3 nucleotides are TGTGCCAGCAATAGTAGGACAGGGGTACGTCGCAATCAGCCCCAGCATTTT. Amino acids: CASNSRTGVRRNQPQHF.

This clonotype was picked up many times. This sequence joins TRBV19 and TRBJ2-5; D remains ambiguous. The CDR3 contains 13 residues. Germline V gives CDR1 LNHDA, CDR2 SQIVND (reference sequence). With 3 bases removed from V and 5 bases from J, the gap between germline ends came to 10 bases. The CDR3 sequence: CASSIGGIETQYF. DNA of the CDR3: TGTGCCAGTAGTATTGGTGGGATTGAGACCCAGTACTTC.

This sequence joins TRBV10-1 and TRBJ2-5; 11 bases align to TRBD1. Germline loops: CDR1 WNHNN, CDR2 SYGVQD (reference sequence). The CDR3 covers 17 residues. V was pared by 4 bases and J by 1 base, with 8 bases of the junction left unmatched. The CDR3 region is CASSGSGTGGPQETQYF. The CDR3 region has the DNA TGCGCCAGCAGTGGTTCCGGGACAGGGGGTCCCCAAGAGACCCAGTACTTC.

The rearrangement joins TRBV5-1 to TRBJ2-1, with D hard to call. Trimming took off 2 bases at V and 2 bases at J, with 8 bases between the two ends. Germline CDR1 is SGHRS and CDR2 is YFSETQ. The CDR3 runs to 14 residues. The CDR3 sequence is CASSFGMTYNEQFF. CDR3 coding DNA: TGCGCCAGCAGCTTTGGCATGACCTACAATGAGCAGTTCTTC.

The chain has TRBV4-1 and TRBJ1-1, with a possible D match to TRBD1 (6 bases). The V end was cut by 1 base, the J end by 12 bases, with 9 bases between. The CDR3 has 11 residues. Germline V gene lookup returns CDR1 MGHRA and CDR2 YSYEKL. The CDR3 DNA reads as TGCGCCAGCAGCCAAGGGGACACGACTTTCTTT. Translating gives CASSQGDTTFF.

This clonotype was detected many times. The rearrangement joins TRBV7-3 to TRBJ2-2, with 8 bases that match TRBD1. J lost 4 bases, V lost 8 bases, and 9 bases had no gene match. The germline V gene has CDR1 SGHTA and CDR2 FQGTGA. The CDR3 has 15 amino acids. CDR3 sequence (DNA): TGTGCCAGCGCCAAAGGACAGGGTAGCACCGGGGAGCTGTTTTTT. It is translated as CASAKGQGSTGELFF.

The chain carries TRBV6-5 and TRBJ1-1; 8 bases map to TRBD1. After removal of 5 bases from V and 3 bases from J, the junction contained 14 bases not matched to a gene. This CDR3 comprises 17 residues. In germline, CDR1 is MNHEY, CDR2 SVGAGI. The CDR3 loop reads CASSRPTGVRKYTEAFF. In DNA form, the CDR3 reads TGTGCCAGCAGTCGGCCGACAGGGGTGAGGAAATACACTGAAGCTTTCTTT.

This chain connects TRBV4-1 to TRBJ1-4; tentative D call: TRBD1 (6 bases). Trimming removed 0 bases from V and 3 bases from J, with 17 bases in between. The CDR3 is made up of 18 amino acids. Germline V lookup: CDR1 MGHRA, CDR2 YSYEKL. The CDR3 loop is CASSQEGPSTGPNEKLFF. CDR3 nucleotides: TGCGCCAGCAGCCAAGAAGGCCCATCGACAGGACCTAATGAAAAACTGTTTTTT.

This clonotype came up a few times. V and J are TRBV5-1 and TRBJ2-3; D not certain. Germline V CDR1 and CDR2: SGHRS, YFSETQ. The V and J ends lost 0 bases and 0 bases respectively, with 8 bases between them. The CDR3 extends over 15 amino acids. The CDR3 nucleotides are TGCGCCAGCAGCTTGGAACAACCTAGCACAGATACGCAGTATTTT. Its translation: CASSLEQPSTDTQYF.

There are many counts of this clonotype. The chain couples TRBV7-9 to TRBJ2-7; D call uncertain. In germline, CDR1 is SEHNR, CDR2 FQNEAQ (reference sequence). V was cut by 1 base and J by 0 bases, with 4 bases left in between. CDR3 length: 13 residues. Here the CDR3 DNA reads TGTGCCAGCAGCTTAGGGAACTCCTACGAGCAGTACTTC. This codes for CASSLGNSYEQYF.